The T cell receptor beta chain under discussion was sequenced for a study of CD8 T cells in ankylosing spondylitis (dated by TCRdb to 2016 to 2017). Describing the broader study: T cell receptor beta repertoires were profiled in healthy donors and ankylosing spondylitis patients so that disease-linked TCR variants could be found. The full study cohort was made up of approximately 24 ankylosing spondylitis patients and about a hundred healthy donors. Samples of peripheral blood were taken, and for ankylosing spondylitis patients, synovial fluid was collected as well.

As concerns this clonotype: It has no known antigen specificity. Nothing much larger sits one base from this clone, and base qualities are not available.

TCRdb lists the instrument as Illumina HiSeq 2500. Quantitative 5'-RACE with molecular barcodes was used to prepare TCR beta libraries. The published analysis was carried out like this. A new computational method, built on a probabilistic model of VDJ rearrangement, was used to identify disease-linked TCR variants. TCRdb applied fastp at Q25 and MiXCR to the public reads, then kept only in-frame beta chains. Each entry is one CDR3 protein sequence, shown with its most common DNA and genes. TCRdb's processing, not the authors' own work, is the source of the V and J calls. For this sample the table gives about 360,000 distinct CDR3 sequences, of which 20% were detected only once. The top ten clones comprise about an eighth of the sample. From cysteine to phenylalanine, the CDR3 is 14 amino acids long. Only the CDR3 region is kept as DNA, spanning 42 bases read in frame from base 1. From V the trimming removes 5 bases and from J it removes 4 bases, while the gene matches leave 6 bases of the junction unaccounted for. Reading the germline V gene (reference sequence) gives CDR1 SEHNR and CDR2 FQNEAQ.

What the study reported, not specific to this receptor: Some of the motif variants had been reported before in the synovial fluid and blood of reactive arthritis patients, a finding that suggests common disease-initiation mechanisms. A TCR beta motif of fewer than 10 highly homologous amino acid variants appeared characteristic of blood from ankylosing spondylitis patients. Significant enrichment of the disease-linked clones was reported in matched synovial fluid samples from ankylosing spondylitis patients. A CD8+ phenotype was shown by the disease-linked clones, which were found at relatively low frequencies in peripheral blood.

The source of this sequence is a male donor with ankylosing spondylitis or in good health (not recorded which). Sequencing used blood, either unsorted or a sorted T cell fraction (not recorded which). The chain joins TRBV7-9 to TRBJ1-2; 8 bases in the junction line up with TRBD1. The nucleotides are TGTGCCAGCAGCCCGACAGGGGCTAGCTATGGCTACACCTTC. Translated, it reads CASSPTGASYGYTF.